Sequencing of this T cell receptor (beta chain) was carried out in a study of cytomegalovirus exposure and HLA in healthy donors. Study-wide background: The Caucasian-associated ancestry cluster held over 80% of 398 genotyped donors. Findings of the study overall: A later analysis associated 15,000 to 20,000 TCR beta sequences with HLA alleles at a 0.05 false discovery rate. A later analysis linked a missense DCLRE1C variant to TCR beta V- and J-gene trimming. Rarity marked most TCR sequences, yet some public TCRs occurred in many donors.

This clone turned up a few times. Its target is unknown. CDR3 length: 15 amino acids. Losses at the gene ends were 7 bases for V and 4 bases for J; bases not matched to a gene: 7. The germline V gene has CDR1 MNHNS and CDR2 SASEGT. PCR used 60 Vbeta primers and 13 Jbeta primers. Data came from immunoSEQ multiplex PCR; TCRdb stores just in-frame clones and leaves some out. The data contain fewer than 120,000 clones, nearly 80% of them seen just once; the ten biggest clones take up approximately 1.2%. This receptor was identified in a woman aged 30 to 39 in good health and CMV-seronegative. The chain links TRBV6-1 to TRBJ2-4; 10 bases line up with TRBD1. Sequencing was carried out using PBMCs. CDR3 nucleotides: TGTGCCAGCAACCAACCGGGACAGGGGAAAAACATTCAGTACTTC. It specifies CASNQPGQGKNIQYF.